This T cell receptor beta chain was obtained from a study of blood T cell repertoires in COVID-19. Germline CDR1 reads SGHDT; CDR2 reads YYEEEE. CDR3 length: 11 amino acids. V gave up 3 bases and J gave up 5 bases, with 6 bases separating them. Clones were sequenced by immunoSEQ multiplex PCR, and TCRdb holds only the in-frame ones, with some missing. The profile shows around 230,000 clones, 85% to 90% of them singletons. This clone has just one count. Recruitment covered 20 to 25 US areas and drew participants whose ages spanned roughly 18 to 100 years. The chain joins TRBV5-6 to TRBJ2-7; D not resolved. The source is a woman aged 30 to 39 with acute COVID-19. The sequencing input was PBMCs or T cells enriched from blood (not recorded which). CDR3 bases: TGTGCCAGCAGCTGGGCAGACGAGCAGTACTTC. Translation gives CASSWADEQYF.